Sequencing of this T cell receptor (beta chain) was carried out in a study of T cell responses to AZD1222 COVID-19 vaccine. Study information: Second doses at about 4 or about 12 weeks were pooled. Findings and limits, study-wide: Donors in the cohort were predominantly white British and more often female, and clonal diversity was possibly underestimated. Spike-specific TCR depth and breadth grew after two AZD1222 doses. Of spike-specific TCRs, nearly half reportedly target regions left unmutated in variants.

Worth noting for this clone: Its antigen remains unknown.

Sequenced by immunoSEQ multiplex PCR; TCRdb stores in-frame clones only, minus some. This repertoire shows around 130,000 clones, over 85% found once; its top ten account for 3.1%. This CDR3 spans 16 amino acids. Deletions cut 3 bases from V and 6 bases from J, with 18 bases between. Germline CDR1 SGDLS, CDR2 YYNGEE. This TCR was sampled from an adult in good health. The input for sequencing was peripheral blood, taken on day 0 of AZD1222 vaccination. This chain uses TRBV9 with TRBJ2-2; TRBD2 is a possible D gene (6 bases). CDR3 DNA sequence: TGTGCCAGCAGCGGCCCACTAGCTGGGGTCGCCGGGGAGCTGTTTTTT. Its translation is CASSGPLAGVAGELFF.